These 18 T cell receptor beta chains were sequenced from one sample in a study of cytomegalovirus exposure and HLA in healthy donors. The PCR employed 60 Vbeta primers together with 13 Jbeta primers. Produced via immunoSEQ multiplex PCR; TCRdb's table is partial and in-frame only. This table has over 100,000 clones, approximately 64% appearing once. Sequencing was done on a sample of PBMCs. These receptors were taken from a middle-aged woman in good health and CMV-seronegative.

The chain recombines TRBV2 with TRBJ1-1; D is unclear. The V gene lost 1 base and the J gene lost 1 base, with 7 bases spanning the gap. Per the germline V gene, CDR1 is SNHLY and CDR2 is FYNNEI. This CDR3 spans 14 amino acids. CDR3 residues: CASSEGRKNTEAFF. The CDR3 DNA is TGTGCCAGCAGTGAAGGCAGGAAGAACACTGAAGCTTTCTTT.

The rearrangement links TRBV27 to TRBJ2-5; 11 bases map to TRBD2. There are 18 residues in the CDR3. Germline loops: CDR1 MNHEY, CDR2 SMNVEV (reference sequence). With 6 bases clipped from V and 5 bases from J, the junction kept 17 bases outside the gene matches. CDR3 in DNA: TGTGCCAGCAGCCCCTGGGCTAGCGGGGGGATAGGGTTGGAGACCCAGTACTTC. Its translation: CASSPWASGGIGLETQYF.

A single count supports this clone. The CDR3 DNA follows: TGTGCCAGCAGACCCGTAGCGGGGAGCACAGATACGCAGTATTTT. The encoded protein is CASRPVAGSTDTQYF. The chain is built from TRBV6-5 and TRBJ2-3; TRBD2 matches at 8 bases. This CDR3 has 15 residues. The V segment lost 6 bases and the J segment 0 bases; nucleotides outside the gene matches: 5. Germline CDR1 MNHEY, CDR2 SVGAGI.

This rearrangement joins TRBV9 to TRBJ2-5; the D gene is possibly TRBD2 (7 bases). The CDR3 spans 14 residues. Trimming shortened V by 3 bases and J by 4 bases, and 13 bases separated the two germline ends. From germline, CDR1 is SGDLS and CDR2 YYNGEE. The DNA of the CDR3 is TGTGCCAGCAGCGCCGAGGGGGGGGGAGAGACCCAGTACTTC. It yields the protein CASSAEGGGETQYF. Full variable domain (missing parts from reference TRBV9 and TRBJ2-5): DSGVTQTPKHLITATGQRVTLRCSPRSGDLSVYWYQQSLDQGLQFLIQYYNGEERAKGNILERFSAQQFPDLHSELNLSSLELGDSALYFCASSAEGGGETQYFGPGTRLLVL.

This clone was counted only a few times. The chain has TRBV6-6 and TRBJ1-2; D is perhaps TRBD1 (5 bases). V was shortened by 6 bases and J by 2 bases, with 13 bases between the two germline ends. The CDR3 sequence is 14 residues long. Germline CDR1 is MNHNY and CDR2 is SVGAGI (reference sequence). Here the CDR3 reads CASSPDIVNYGYTF. The CDR3 DNA reads TGTGCCAGCAGCCCGGACATCGTGAACTATGGCTACACCTTC.

V and J are TRBV5-4 and TRBJ2-4; 9 positions match TRBD2. V lost 4 bases, J lost 6 bases, and 14 bases stayed unmatched. Germline CDR1 and CDR2: SGHNT and YYREEE (reference sequence). There are 17 residues in the CDR3. Here the CDR3 reads CASSRDGAGGLLNIQYF. For the CDR3, the DNA is TGTGCCAGCAGCAGAGATGGAGCGGGGGGACTCTTAAACATTCAGTACTTC.

This rearrangement joins TRBV12-5 to TRBJ2-7; 11 bases fit TRBD1. Looked up from germline, CDR1 is LGHNT and CDR2 is FRNRAP. This CDR3 is built from 16 residues. V lost 4 bases and J lost 3; bases outside the gene matches: 8. CDR3 bases: TGTGCTAGTGGTTCGGCCCCCGGGACAGGGGGCTACGAGCAGTACTTC. Translating it yields CASGSAPGTGGYEQYF.

This rearrangement joins TRBV27 to TRBJ2-2; 8 nucleotides line up with TRBD1. After removal of 4 bases from V and 5 bases from J, the junction contained 6 bases not matched to a gene. The CDR3 sequence is 15 residues long. Germline values: CDR1 MNHEY, CDR2 SMNVEV (reference sequence). The CDR3 is CASSWDRLSTGELFF. The CDR3 bases are TGTGCCAGCAGTTGGGACAGGTTATCGACCGGGGAGCTGTTTTTT.

The V call is TRBV7-3, the J call TRBJ1-2; D remains unclear. V dropped 3 bases and J dropped 4 bases, with 12 bases sitting between them. CDR1 and CDR2 from the germline V gene are SGHTA and FQGTGA. CDR3 length: 14 residues. CDR3 bases: TGTGCCAGCAGCTTCCAGGCCGGGAGCTATGGCTACACCTTC. This encodes CASSFQAGSYGYTF.

This chain joins TRBV19 and TRBJ2-1, with TRBD2 matching over 10 bases. The CDR3 loop spans 16 amino acids. Trimming at V came to 4 bases and at J to 4 bases, leaving 7 bases not matched to a gene. Germline CDR1 is LNHDA and CDR2 is SQIVND (reference sequence). The CDR3 DNA is TGTGCCAGTAGTACCAAGCCGGGACTAGCGTACAATGAGCAGTTCTTC. It is translated as CASSTKPGLAYNEQFF.

The gene calls are TRBV5-1 and TRBJ2-2, with TRBD1 matching over 8 bases. The CDR3 loop spans 16 amino acids. Germline V gene data show CDR1 as SGHRS and CDR2 as YFSETQ. Trimming cost V 3 bases and J 1 base; bases outside gene matches: 5. DNA of the CDR3: TGCGCCAGCAGCTCGGACAGGGTTAAGAACACCGGGGAGCTGTTTTTT. Its translation is CASSSDRVKNTGELFF.

The CDR3 DNA follows: TGTGCCAGCAGCAAAGCCATTCCGGGTAGCAATCAGCCCCAGCATTTT. It codes for CASSKAIPGSNQPQHF. The chain couples TRBV21-1 to TRBJ1-5. TRBV21-1 is a pseudogene. This CDR3 contains 16 residues.

In this sample, this clone turned up a few times. The CDR3 here is CAWGGQGRTYEQYF. The CDR3 DNA reads TGTGCCTGGGGAGGACAGGGGAGAACCTACGAGCAGTACTTC. This chain connects TRBV30 to TRBJ2-7; TRBD1 agrees at 9 bases. The V segment lost 5 bases and the J segment 2 bases; nucleotides outside the gene matches: 7. The CDR3 loop spans 14 amino acids. Germline V CDR1 and CDR2: GTSNPN, SVGIG (reference sequence).

This clone was detected once. The chain combines TRBV19 with TRBJ1-1; D not resolved. CDR1 LNHDA and CDR2 SQIVND come from the germline V gene (reference sequence). The ends were cut back, 0 bases at V and 0 bases at J, with 5 bases in the middle. The CDR3 runs 14 residues. In DNA form, the CDR3 reads TGTGCCAGTAGTATAGACAGTATGAACACTGAAGCTTTCTTT. Its translation: CASSIDSMNTEAFF.

The chain couples TRBV4-1 to TRBJ2-5, with 7 bases identical to TRBD2. Trimming took 6 bases from V and 3 from J; bases not matched to a gene: 7. The CDR3 sequence is 14 residues long. The germline gives CDR1 MGHRA, CDR2 YSYEKL. The chain's CDR3 is CASSLSGTKETQYF. The CDR3 DNA sequence: TGCGCCAGCAGTCTTTCCGGGACTAAAGAGACCCAGTACTTC.

The rearrangement links TRBV30 to TRBJ1-1; no reliable D call. Per the germline V gene, CDR1 is GTSNPN and CDR2 is SVGIG (reference sequence). The CDR3 spans 13 residues. V gave up 0 bases and J gave up 0 bases, with 5 bases separating them. This CDR3 reads CAWSVLVNTEAFF. DNA of the CDR3: TGTGCCTGGAGTGTACTGGTGAACACTGAAGCTTTCTTT.

This sequence joins TRBV2 and TRBJ2-7, with D possibly being TRBD2 (5 bases). Looked up from germline, CDR1 is SNHLY and CDR2 is FYNNEI. The CDR3 runs 11 residues. V shed 9 bases and J shed 3 bases, with 9 bases lying between them. CDR3 coding DNA: TGTGCCAGTGCCGGAGGCTACGAGCAGTACTTC. Protein sequence: CASAGGYEQYF.

This clone was counted between two and nine times. The chain is built from TRBV27 and TRBJ2-2; D gene uncertain. Looked up from germline, CDR1 is MNHEY and CDR2 is SMNVEV (reference sequence). V lost 3 bases and J 1 base, leaving 6 bases between the germline ends. The CDR3 is 14 residues long. Here the CDR3 reads CASSLMRNTGELFF. CDR3 nucleotides: TGTGCCAGCAGTTTGATGCGGAACACCGGGGAGCTGTTTTTT.